Following are 10 T cell receptor beta chains from one sample sequenced in a study of T cell changes during pregnancy in multiple sclerosis. Profiled with immunoSEQ multiplex PCR; TCRdb holds only in-frame clones, not every one. The sample yields about 57,000 clones, approximately 90% seen once. The input for sequencing was peripheral blood, taken after pregnancy. The receptors stem from a female donor with multiple sclerosis, enrolled in a pregnancy study.

The V and J genes are TRBV18 and TRBJ1-6; D unresolved. From germline, CDR1 is KGHSH and CDR2 LQKENI. The CDR3 loop spans 14 amino acids. Trimming removed 3 bases at V and 9 bases at J, with 12 bases between. CDR3 sequence: CASSPVGISSPLHF. The CDR3 DNA is TGTGCCAGCTCACCGGTTGGTATTAGTTCACCCCTCCACTTT.

J is TRBJ1-1 and V is TRBV7-9; D is possibly TRBD1 (5 bases). Trimming took off 5 bases at V and 5 bases at J, with 15 bases between the two ends. Germline CDR1 reads SEHNR; CDR2 reads FQNEAQ (reference sequence). CDR3 length equals 14 residues. The CDR3 here is CASSVQGYGTEAFF. The CDR3 nucleotides read TGTGCCAGCAGCGTCCAGGGTTATGGTACTGAAGCTTTCTTT.

The chain carries TRBV4-1 and TRBJ2-3; no clear D. Per the germline V gene, CDR1 is MGHRA and CDR2 is YSYEKL. The CDR3 is 12 residues long. V dropped 4 bases and J dropped 6 bases, with 8 bases sitting between them. DNA for the CDR3: TGCGCCAGCAGCCCCACCAGGGATACGCAGTATTTT. Translation gives CASSPTRDTQYF.

A note on this clone: Other DNA sequences in the sample encode the same CDR3. The rearrangement uses TRBV19 and TRBJ1-1; a weak D match, TRBD1 (5 bases). The germline CDR1 and CDR2 sequences are LNHDA and SQIVND (reference sequence). V lost 3 bases and J 7 bases, leaving 15 bases between the germline ends. The CDR3 has 14 residues. Here the CDR3 DNA reads TGTGCCAGTAGTATTAGTGCGTGGGGCAATGAAGCTTTCTTT. Protein: CASSISAWGNEAFF.

The rearrangement uses TRBV4-2 and TRBJ1-3; no firm D call. CDR3 length equals 16 residues. Trimming left V 1 base short and J 1 base short, with 11 bases between. CDR1 and CDR2 (germline): LGHNA, YNFKEQ. This chain's CDR3 is CASSQAAAESGNTIYF. CDR3 nucleotides: TGTGCCAGCAGCCAAGCTGCGGCGGAGTCTGGAAACACCATATATTTT.

The chain employs TRBV5-4 and TRBJ2-3; weak D call: TRBD2 (7 bases). CDR3 length: 16 residues. Trimming left V 0 bases short and J 3 bases short, with 14 bases between. CDR1 SGHNT and CDR2 YYREEE come from the germline V gene (reference sequence). The CDR3 DNA follows: TGTGCCAGCAGCTTGGTTATCGGGGGGCGGACAGATACGCAGTATTTT. Residues: CASSLVIGGRTDTQYF.

This rearrangement joins TRBV6-1 to TRBJ2-7, with 10 bases identical to TRBD2. The CDR3 is 14 residues long. CDR1 MNHNS and CDR2 SASEGT come from the germline V gene. V trimming: 6 bases; J trimming: 3 bases; junction bases outside the gene matches: 5. CDR3 sequence: CASRIAGGRYEQYF. CDR3 sequence (DNA): TGTGCCAGCAGGATAGCGGGGGGACGCTACGAGCAGTACTTC.

The genes are TRBV7-9 and TRBJ1-1; no clear D. The CDR3 extends over 13 amino acids. Germline V gene data show CDR1 as SEHNR and CDR2 as FQNEAQ (reference sequence). V was cut by 3 bases and J by 11 bases, with 16 bases left in between. CDR3 nucleotides: TGTGCCAGCAGCTTGATAAGCGGCGACCAGGCTTTCTTT. This gives the protein CASSLISGDQAFF.

This chain uses TRBV5-5 with TRBJ1-1, with D perhaps matching TRBD1 (6 bases). V was clipped by 0 bases and J by 3 bases, with 18 bases between them. CDR3 length: 17 residues. Looked up from germline, CDR1 is SGHKS and CDR2 is YYEKEE (reference sequence). The CDR3: CASSLAWDTPGDTEAFF. As DNA, the CDR3 is TGTGCCAGCAGCTTGGCTTGGGACACTCCCGGGGACACTGAAGCTTTCTTT.

The V and J genes are TRBV5-1 and TRBJ1-1, with a weak D call TRBD1 (5 bases). Germline V gene data show CDR1 as SGHRS and CDR2 as YFSETQ. V dropped 3 bases and J dropped 5 bases, with 17 bases sitting between them. The CDR3 is 15 amino acids. CDR3 residues: CASSSIIGGGTEAFF. DNA for the CDR3: TGCGCCAGCAGCTCAATCATCGGGGGAGGGACTGAAGCTTTCTTT.